This TCR beta chain was captured by sequencing in a study of vaccination and CD4 T cells after COVID-19. Study-level background: The authors exposed cells to overlapping spike peptides derived from SARS-CoV-2, HCoV-NL63, HCoV-OC43 and HCoV-229E.

Sequenced with the Oncomine TCR Beta short-read assay was DNA taken from cultured CD4+ T cells. Each CDR3 protein is one row after TCRdb ran MiXCR on the PCR reads. The sample includes more than 15,000 distinct CDR3 sequences, over 40% of them seen just once. On this clonotype itself: Its specificity is unknown.

The CDR3 contains 13 residues. Trimming removed 6 bases from V and 4 bases from J; junction bases left unmatched: 2. Per germline, CDR1 MNHNS and CDR2 SASEGT. This sample's treatment: roughly 10-day PBMC culture with coronavirus spike peptide pools or control peptides (ViraFEST assay). The cultures had half their medium swapped for fresh IL-2 medium on days 3 and 7. Input material: CD4+ T cells from blood, cultured in vitro. The clonotype comes from a human donor who had recovered from COVID-19. V gene TRBV6-1 combines with J gene TRBJ1-2; 10 nucleotides line up with TRBD1. CDR3 DNA sequence: TGTGCCAGCAGCTGGGACAGGGGCTATGGCTACACCTTC. This gives the protein CASSWDRGYGYTF.